This entry lists 26 T cell receptor beta chains sequenced from one sample in a study of blood T cell repertoires in COVID-19. Sequencing used immunoSEQ multiplex PCR; TCRdb keeps in-frame clones, though not all of them. The data show 45,000 to 50,000 clones, over 75% seen once. The sample was peripheral blood. All receptors come from a man between 50 and 59 years old with acute or convalescent COVID-19.

The J gene is TRBJ1-5, the V gene TRBV30, with D unclear. The V gene's germline CDR1 is GTSNPN and CDR2 SVGIG (reference sequence). Trimming left V 3 bases short and J 4 bases short, with 13 bases between. CDR3 size: 14 residues. As DNA, the CDR3 is TGTGCCTGGAGCCCCGGACTCCGGAATCAGCCCCAGCATTTT. It translates to CAWSPGLRNQPQHF.

This clone was observed a handful of times. The V and J genes are TRBV27 and TRBJ2-7; 12 nucleotides agree with TRBD2. This CDR3 spans 16 amino acids. The V gene end was trimmed by 2 bases and the J gene end by 4 bases; junction bases not matched to a gene: 6. Germline assignment: CDR1 MNHEY and CDR2 SMNVEV (reference sequence). The DNA for the CDR3 is TGTGCCAGCAGTTTAAAAGGACTAGCGGGGATTTACGAGCAGTACTTC. It translates to CASSLKGLAGIYEQYF.

V is TRBV5-1 and J is TRBJ2-7, with D perhaps matching TRBD2 (5 bases). The CDR3 is made up of 13 amino acids. The ends were cut back, 5 bases at V and 4 bases at J, with 13 bases in the middle. The germline V gene encodes CDR1 SGHRS and CDR2 YFSETQ. Here the CDR3 DNA reads TGCGCCAGCAGTCGGGCAGACTATTACGAGCAGTACTTC. Residues: CASSRADYYEQYF.

This chain's CDR3 is CASSEWGGAKTDEQYF. CDR3 in DNA: TGTGCCAGCAGTGAGTGGGGCGGGGCCAAAACCGACGAGCAGTACTTC. The rearrangement uses TRBV6-1 and TRBJ2-7; possibly TRBD2 for D (6 bases). CDR1 is MNHNS and CDR2 is SASEGT in the germline V gene. The germline V and J ends were trimmed by 3 bases and 5 bases, with 20 bases remaining between them. The CDR3 sequence is 16 residues long.

This clone was detected only once. V is TRBV3-1 (or the pseudogene TRBV3-2) and J is TRBJ1-4; D is uncertain. Deletions cut 4 bases from V and 11 bases from J, with 23 bases between. Germline loops: CDR1 LGHDT, CDR2 YNNKEL (reference sequence). The CDR3 is 16 amino acids. The CDR3 DNA reads TGTGCCAGCAGCCTCGGCATCTTAACCTCCTCGGGGAAACTGTTTTTT. It is translated as CASSLGILTSSGKLFF.

The genes are TRBV3-1 (or the pseudogene TRBV3-2) and TRBJ1-6; unclear D gene. This CDR3 contains 14 residues. The V and J ends lost 6 bases and 9 bases respectively, with 15 bases between them. Germline values: CDR1 LGHDT, CDR2 YNNKEL (reference sequence). CDR3: CASRPSSRGSPLHF. In DNA form, the CDR3 reads TGTGCCAGCAGACCAAGTTCACGGGGTTCACCCCTCCACTTT.

This CDR3 reads CASGGELVDGYTF. The CDR3 nucleotides are TGCGCCAGCGGCGGAGAGTTAGTGGATGGCTACACCTTC. This chain uses TRBV5-1 with TRBJ1-2; D is ambiguous. Germline values: CDR1 SGHRS, CDR2 YFSETQ. This CDR3 comprises 13 residues. Trimming removed 7 bases at V and 6 bases at J, with 16 bases between.

The chain links TRBV27 to TRBJ2-7, with TRBD2 as a possible D gene (6 bases). CDR1 and CDR2 (germline): MNHEY, SMNVEV (reference sequence). V lost 6 bases, J lost 3 bases, and 21 bases lay in between. The CDR3 totals 16 residues. The CDR3, as DNA: TGTGCCAGCAGGCCCGTCTTCGGCGGGACGTACTACGAGCAGTACTTC. It codes for CASRPVFGGTYYEQYF.

The chain combines TRBV27 with TRBJ2-1; no clear D gene. Germline CDR1 MNHEY, CDR2 SMNVEV (reference sequence). The V end lost 6 bases, the J end lost 4 bases, and 10 bases lay between the germline ends. The CDR3 totals 13 residues. In DNA form, the CDR3 reads TGTGCCAGCAGCTATACCGGGTACAATGAGCAGTTCTTC. Protein product: CASSYTGYNEQFF.

The V and J genes are TRBV19 and TRBJ1-4; 9 bases line up with TRBD1. Trimming removed 8 bases from V and 8 bases from J; junction bases left unmatched: 6. Germline CDR1 reads LNHDA; CDR2 reads SQIVND (reference sequence). The CDR3 contains 13 residues. The CDR3 region is CASPGQGNEKLFF. The CDR3 DNA follows: TGTGCCAGTCCGGGACAGGGAAACGAAAAACTGTTTTTT.

V gene TRBV7-9 combines with J gene TRBJ1-2, with no clear D. V was cut by 0 bases and J by 8 bases, with 13 bases left in between. The germline CDR1 and CDR2 sequences are SEHNR and FQNEAQ (reference sequence). CDR3 length equals 14 residues. In DNA, the CDR3 is TGTGCCAGCAGCTTAGCGGTGCTGGTCGGGGGCTACACCTTC. This sequence encodes CASSLAVLVGGYTF.

The chain carries TRBV15 and TRBJ2-2, with TRBD2 matching over 10 bases. CDR3 length: 19 amino acids. Germline trimming cut 0 bases from V and 2 bases from J; bases unmatched to any gene: 9. Per the germline V gene, CDR1 is LNHNV and CDR2 is YYDKDF (reference sequence). The CDR3 protein is CATSRDWASGGLNTGELFF. In DNA form, the CDR3 reads TGTGCCACCAGCAGAGATTGGGCTAGCGGGGGCCTTAACACCGGGGAGCTGTTTTTT.

The genes are TRBV6-5 and TRBJ1-2; 9 nucleotides align to TRBD1. This CDR3 is built from 12 residues. V lost 6 bases, J lost 8 bases, and 4 bases stayed unmatched. The germline CDR1 and CDR2 sequences are MNHEY and SVGAGI. CDR3 nucleotides: TGTGCCAGCAGACCGGGACAGGGAGGCTACACCTTC. The encoded protein is CASRPGQGGYTF.

The CDR3 region has the DNA TGTGCCAGCAGCTTGCAGGGACAATATAATTCACCCCTCCACTTT. Translating it yields CASSLQGQYNSPLHF. This chain uses TRBV5-4 with TRBJ1-6, with a possible D match to TRBD1 (6 bases). The ends were cut back, 1 base at V and 4 bases at J, with 9 bases in the middle. The CDR3 is 15 amino acids. Germline CDR1 is SGHNT and CDR2 is YYREEE (reference sequence).

CDR3 loop: CASSQDLAGLTDTQYF. In DNA form, the CDR3 reads TGTGCCAGCAGCCAAGATCTAGCGGGGCTCACAGATACGCAGTATTTT. The rearrangement joins TRBV3-1 (or the pseudogene TRBV3-2) to TRBJ2-3, with TRBD2 matching over 9 bases. Germline loops: CDR1 LGHDT, CDR2 YNNKEL (reference sequence). V shed 0 bases and J 2 bases; nucleotides not matched to a gene: 3. CDR3 length: 16 amino acids.

V usage is TRBV11-2 and J usage is TRBJ1-5; no clear D. Germline CDR1 is SGHAT and CDR2 is FQNNGV. This CDR3 spans 13 amino acids. Between the trimmed V and J ends, which lost 3 bases and 1 base, there was a span of 4 bases. Here the CDR3 DNA reads TGTGCCAGCAGCTTCCAGAGCAATCAGCCCCAGCATTTT. Amino acid sequence: CASSFQSNQPQHF.

This rearrangement joins TRBV6-5 to TRBJ1-5; 9 positions match TRBD1. Germline V gene data show CDR1 as MNHEY and CDR2 as SVGAGI. V lost 4 bases, J lost 2 bases, and 6 bases stayed unmatched. The length of the CDR3 is 16 residues. The CDR3 DNA follows: TGTGCCAGCAGTTTCACAGGGGGCGATGGCAATCAGCCCCAGCATTTT. It is translated as CASSFTGGDGNQPQHF.

The gene calls are TRBV7-2 and TRBJ2-3; 7 bases line up with TRBD2. The CDR3 consists of 16 residues. Germline CDR1 is SGHTA and CDR2 is FQGNSA. The J segment lost 0 bases and the V segment lost 5 bases, leaving 8 bases of the junction unmatched. The chain's CDR3 is CASSITSDPSTDTQYF. CDR3 bases: TGTGCCAGCAGCATTACTAGCGACCCTAGCACAGATACGCAGTATTTT.

J is TRBJ1-4 and V is TRBV21-1. TRBV21-1 is given as a pseudogene. The CDR3 totals 15 residues. CDR3 region: CASSNGEEGDEKLFF. CDR3 bases: TGTGCCAGCAGCAACGGGGAGGAGGGTGACGAAAAACTGTTTTTT.

The V call is TRBV28, the J call TRBJ2-2; maybe TRBD2 (5 bases). The length of the CDR3 is 17 residues. Germline loops: CDR1 MDHEN, CDR2 SYDVKM. The germline V and J ends were trimmed by 2 bases and 4 bases, with 17 bases remaining between them. DNA of the CDR3: TGTGCCAGCAGTTTAGAGGGAAAATACCGCTTCACCGGGGAGCTGTTTTTT. Its translation: CASSLEGKYRFTGELFF.

The chain joins TRBV10-3 to TRBJ1-1; D not certain. The CDR3 runs 16 residues. Trimming left V 6 bases short and J 6 bases short, with 23 bases between. The germline CDR1 and CDR2 sequences are ENHRY and SYGVKD. The CDR3 coding sequence is TGTGCCATCAGCTCCGGTGACACAAATCTCGGCGCTGAAGCTTTCTTT. It encodes CAISSGDTNLGAEAFF.

This chain connects TRBV19 to TRBJ2-1, with a weak D call TRBD1 (6 bases). Germline CDR1 and CDR2: LNHDA and SQIVND (reference sequence). CDR3 length: 13 residues. V shed 6 bases and J shed 8 bases, with 14 bases lying between them. CDR3 in amino acids: CASRFRGLDEQFF. The CDR3 bases are TGTGCCAGTAGATTCAGGGGTTTGGATGAGCAGTTCTTC.

Regarding this clone: At one of its ends the junction is not consistent with the germline gene, which may arise from a read error. This sequence joins TRBV9 and TRBJ1-2; 8 bases are a match to TRBD1. This CDR3 has 12 residues. CDR1 and CDR2 (germline): SGDLS, YYNGEE. The CDR3 loop reads CASSFGQGGLCF. In DNA form, the CDR3 reads TGTGCCAGCAGCTTCGGACAGGGAGGACTCTGCTTC.

The chain employs TRBV24-1 and TRBJ1-1; D gene uncertain. Germline CDR1 and CDR2: KGHDR and SFDVKD. Between the trimmed V and J ends, which lost 12 bases and 3 bases, there was a span of 16 bases. CDR3 size: 13 residues. The CDR3 region is CAVRGSIDTEAFF. The CDR3 region has the DNA TGTGCCGTACGGGGTTCCATTGACACTGAAGCTTTCTTT.

As for this clone: Germline is not matched at one junction end, which may reflect a read error. The CDR3 DNA reads as TGTGCCGGCAGCGCCCCCAGGACAGGGTCCTACAATGAGCAGTTCTTC. Translating gives CAGSAPRTGSYNEQFF. This chain joins TRBV6-6 and TRBJ2-1; TRBD1 agrees at 8 bases. The CDR3 has 16 amino acids. The germline V gene has CDR1 MNHNY and CDR2 SVGAGI (reference sequence).

This clone was seen a handful of times. The genes are TRBV10-3 and TRBJ2-1, with D perhaps TRBD2 (6 bases). The CDR3 sequence is 16 residues long. The V end was cut by 3 bases, the J end by 3 bases, with 15 bases between. CDR1 is ENHRY, CDR2 SYGVKD, per germline. DNA of the CDR3: TGTGCCATCAGTGAAGTCAACGGGAGACTCTACAATGAGCAGTTCTTC. It encodes CAISEVNGRLYNEQFF.